The present T cell receptor beta chain was sequenced within a study of cytomegalovirus exposure and HLA in healthy donors. The CDR3 has 15 amino acids. Germline values: CDR1 MNHNS, CDR2 SASEGT. V lost 6 bases, J lost 8 bases, and 17 bases lay in between. The PCR ran on 60 Vbeta and 13 Jbeta primers. Sequencing was performed with immunoSEQ multiplex PCR; in TCRdb, only in-frame clones are kept and a portion is missing. The sample consists of about 200,000 clones, about 78% of them appearing once. Sequenced sample: PBMCs. The sequence was collected from a woman younger than 45 in good health and CMV-seronegative. The rearrangement uses TRBV6-1 and TRBJ1-6; D possibly corresponds to TRBD1 (6 bases). The CDR3 DNA is TGTGCCAGCAGGGAGAGGACAGCAGCCTATTCACCCCTCCACTTT. Translating gives CASRERTAAYSPLHF.